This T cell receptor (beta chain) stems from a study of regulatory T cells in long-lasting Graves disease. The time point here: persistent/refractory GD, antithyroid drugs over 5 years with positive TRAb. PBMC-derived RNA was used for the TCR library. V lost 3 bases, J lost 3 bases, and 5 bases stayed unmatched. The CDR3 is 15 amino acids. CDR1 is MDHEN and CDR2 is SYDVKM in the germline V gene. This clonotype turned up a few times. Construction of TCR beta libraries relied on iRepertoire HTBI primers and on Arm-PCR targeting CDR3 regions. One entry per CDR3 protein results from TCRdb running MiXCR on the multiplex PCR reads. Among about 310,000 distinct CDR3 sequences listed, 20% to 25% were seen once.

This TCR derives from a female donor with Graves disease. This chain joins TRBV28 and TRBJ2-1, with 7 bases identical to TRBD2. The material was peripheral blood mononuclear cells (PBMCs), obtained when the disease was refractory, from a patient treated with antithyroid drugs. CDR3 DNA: TGTGCCAGCAGTTTGGGCGGGAGAGTCTACAATGAGCAGTTCTTC. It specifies CASSLGGRVYNEQFF.